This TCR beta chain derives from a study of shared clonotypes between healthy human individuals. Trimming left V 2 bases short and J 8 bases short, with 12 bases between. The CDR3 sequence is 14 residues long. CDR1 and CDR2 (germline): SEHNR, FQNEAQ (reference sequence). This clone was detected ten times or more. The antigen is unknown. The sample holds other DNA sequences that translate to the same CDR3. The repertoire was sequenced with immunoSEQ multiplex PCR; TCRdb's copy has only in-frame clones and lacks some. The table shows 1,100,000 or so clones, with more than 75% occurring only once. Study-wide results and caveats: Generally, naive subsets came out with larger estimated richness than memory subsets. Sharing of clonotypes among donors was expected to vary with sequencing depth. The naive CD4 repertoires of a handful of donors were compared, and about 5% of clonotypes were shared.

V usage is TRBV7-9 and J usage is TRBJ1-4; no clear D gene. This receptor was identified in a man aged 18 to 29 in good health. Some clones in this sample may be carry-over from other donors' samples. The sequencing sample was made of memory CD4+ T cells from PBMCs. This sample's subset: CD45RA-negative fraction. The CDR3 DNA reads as TGTGCCAGCAGCTTAACATGGCCGGGGGAAAAACTGTTTTTT. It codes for CASSLTWPGEKLFF.